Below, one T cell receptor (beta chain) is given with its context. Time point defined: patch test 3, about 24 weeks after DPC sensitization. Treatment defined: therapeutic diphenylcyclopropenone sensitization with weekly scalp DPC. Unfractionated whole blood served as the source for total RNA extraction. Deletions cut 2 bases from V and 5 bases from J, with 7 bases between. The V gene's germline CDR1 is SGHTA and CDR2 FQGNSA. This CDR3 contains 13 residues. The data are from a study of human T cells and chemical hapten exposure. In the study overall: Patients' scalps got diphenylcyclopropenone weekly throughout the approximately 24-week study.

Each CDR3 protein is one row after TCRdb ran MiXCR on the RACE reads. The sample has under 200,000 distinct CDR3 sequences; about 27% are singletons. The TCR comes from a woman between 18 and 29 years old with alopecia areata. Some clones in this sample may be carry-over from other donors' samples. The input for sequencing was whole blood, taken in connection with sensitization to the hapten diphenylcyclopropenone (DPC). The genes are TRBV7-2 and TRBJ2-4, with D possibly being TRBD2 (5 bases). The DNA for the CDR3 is TGTGCCAGCAGCTTAAGGCGGGAAAACATTCAGTACTTC. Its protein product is CASSLRRENIQYF.